The 9 T cell receptor beta chains in this list originate from one sample, sequenced in a study of cytomegalovirus exposure and HLA in healthy donors. The PCR used 60 Vbeta and 13 Jbeta primers. Assay: immunoSEQ multiplex PCR; the TCRdb copy retains only in-frame clones and omits some. The table includes about 140,000 clones, roughly 79% detected once. The sample consisted of PBMCs. The receptors stem from a male donor in good health and CMV-seronegative.

The chain uses TRBV7-8 and TRBJ1-2, with D unclear. V was clipped by 5 bases and J by 3 bases, with 13 bases between them. The germline gives CDR1 SGHVS, CDR2 FQNEAQ. The CDR3 has 14 residues. Written as DNA, the CDR3 is TGTGCCAGCAGCACTAGGGCCAACCACTATGGCTACACCTTC. This encodes CASSTRANHYGYTF.

This clone was observed a handful of times. V and J are TRBV14 and TRBJ1-1; unclear D gene. The V and J ends lost 1 base and 10 bases respectively, with 10 bases between them. The CDR3 length is 12 residues. Germline V gives CDR1 SGHDN, CDR2 FVKESK. Here the CDR3 reads CASSQVSPGAFF. In DNA form, the CDR3 reads TGTGCCAGCAGCCAAGTGTCACCGGGAGCTTTCTTT. The whole variable domain, remainder taken from reference TRBV14 and TRBJ1-1, is EAGVTQFPSHSVIEKGQTVTLRCDPISGHDNLYWYRRVMGKEIKFLLHFVKESKQDESGMPNNRFLAERTGGTYSTLKVQPAELEDSGVYFCASSQVSPGAFFGQGTRLTVV.

This chain links TRBV11-3 with TRBJ2-1; 10 bases line up with TRBD2. The germline V gene has CDR1 SGHNT and CDR2 YENEEA. The length of the CDR3 is 15 residues. V trimming: 3 bases; J trimming: 6 bases; junction bases outside the gene matches: 5. Written as DNA, the CDR3 is TGTGCCAGCAGCTTCGAGCGGGAGGGTGGCAATGAGCAGTTCTTC. Protein product: CASSFEREGGNEQFF.

This chain joins TRBV5-1 and TRBJ2-6; no definite D call. The CDR3 covers 17 residues. CDR1 and CDR2 (germline): SGHRS, YFSETQ. Between the trimmed V and J ends, which lost 0 bases and 1 base, there was a span of 11 bases. This CDR3 is CASSLGDSISGANVLTF. CDR3 coding DNA: TGCGCCAGCAGCTTGGGCGATTCTATATCTGGGGCCAACGTCCTGACTTTC.

Points on this clone: The junction differs from germline at one of its ends, possibly a read error. In DNA form, the CDR3 reads TGTGCCAGCAGCTTGGGCGGGAGGATCGACGAGCAGTGCTTC. Residues: CASSLGGRIDEQCF. The rearrangement uses TRBV7-9 and TRBJ2-7; 8 bases are shared with TRBD2. There are 14 residues in the CDR3. The germline CDR1 and CDR2 sequences are SEHNR and FQNEAQ (reference sequence).

The chain links TRBV5-1 to TRBJ1-2, with 10 positions matching TRBD1. CDR1 is SGHRS, CDR2 YFSETQ, per germline. The CDR3 has 15 residues. The junction had 5 bases not matched to a gene; V was cut back by 4 bases and J by 2 bases. CDR3 DNA sequence: TGCGCCAGCAGCAGATCGGGACAGGGGAACTATGGCTACACCTTC. It specifies CASSRSGQGNYGYTF. The full variable domain, in which reference TRBV5-1 and TRBJ1-2 provide the parts outside the CDR3, is KAGVTQTPRYLIKTRGQQVTLSCSPISGHRSVSWYQQTPGQGLQFLFEYFSETQRNKGNFPGRFSGRQFSNSRSEMNVSTLELGDSALYLCASSRSGQGNYGYTFGSGTRLTVV.

CDR3 in amino acids: CASSATTGLRGGYTF. CDR3 DNA sequence: TGCGCCAGCAGCGCCACAACAGGGTTAAGGGGCGGCTACACCTTC. The chain is built from TRBV5-1 and TRBJ1-2, with a tentative D call TRBD1 (6 bases). Per germline, CDR1 SGHRS and CDR2 YFSETQ. Trimming shortened V by 4 bases and J by 8 bases, and 21 bases separated the two germline ends. The CDR3 is 15 residues long.

This chain joins TRBV6-1 and TRBJ1-6, with D unresolved. There are 17 residues in the CDR3. Trimming stripped 1 base from V and 3 bases from J, with 13 bases between. Germline assignment: CDR1 MNHNS and CDR2 SASEGT. The CDR3 region is CASSEVPSGYYNSPLHF. In DNA, the CDR3 is TGTGCCAGCAGTGAAGTACCGTCAGGCTACTATAATTCACCCCTCCACTTT.

This clone came up once. The J gene is TRBJ2-7, the V gene TRBV19; tentative D call: TRBD1 (6 bases). The germline V gene has CDR1 LNHDA and CDR2 SQIVND (reference sequence). V dropped 9 bases and J dropped 2 bases, with 17 bases sitting between them. This CDR3 has 14 residues. CDR3 DNA sequence: TGTGCCAGCAAGTCCGGGACAAGGACCTACGAGCAGTACTTC. It translates to CASKSGTRTYEQYF.